The text below deals with one T cell receptor (beta chain). Antigen unknown. This entry belongs to a study of cytomegalovirus exposure and HLA in healthy donors. Whole-study context: Among about 179 million T cells, an earlier analysis found around 100 million unique TCR beta sequences. Assignment to the Caucasian-associated ancestry cluster applied to around 76% of the 300 to 500 genotyped donors. Study outcomes and limitations: The investigators catalogued 150 to 200 TCR beta chains as cytomegalovirus-associated. In an earlier analysis, most TCR beta V segments were productive about 87% or about 30% of the time.

V was cut by 4 bases and J by 8 bases, with 20 bases left in between. Per germline, CDR1 SGHTA and CDR2 FQGNSA. CDR3 length: 16 residues. PCR amplification relied on 60 Vbeta primers (plus 13 Jbeta primers). This table comes from immunoSEQ multiplex PCR, and its TCRdb copy is limited to in-frame clones, with some not included. The sample records some 130,000 clones, roughly 80% being singletons. This sequence joins TRBV7-2 and TRBJ1-4, with D uncertain. This receptor was identified in a man aged 18 to 30 in good health and CMV-seronegative. Material for sequencing was PBMCs. CDR3 sequence (DNA): TGTGCCAGCAGCTCGATCACTAACGTCAGTGGGGAAAAACTGTTTTTT. Amino acid sequence: CASSSITNVSGEKLFF.